Listed below are T cell receptor beta chains from one sample, sequenced in a study of shared clonotypes between healthy human individuals. Some clones are missing from TCRdb's copy, which holds only in-frame ones; the method was immunoSEQ multiplex PCR. This repertoire shows over 800,000 clones, nearly 95% found once; its top ten account for less than 25%. Sequencing used naive CD8+ T cells sorted from blood. Every receptor here comes from a man aged 25 to 40 in good health. Each CDR3 is given with its conserved first and last residue. A D gene is named only where the DNA matches it firmly. Clone sizes are given selectively: once, few, many, or a class where the clone is expanded.

v_call: TRBV6-4; clone_size: .; d_call: .; cdr3_length: 13; j_call: TRBJ2-1; cdr3_nt: TGTGCCAGCAGTGACACCAATGGTAATGAGCAGTTCTTC; cdr3_aa: CASSDTNGNEQFF
v_call: TRBV28; clone_size: .; d_call: .; cdr3_length: 12; j_call: TRBJ2-1; cdr3_nt: TGTGCCAGCAGTTTATGGAAAAATGAGCAGTTCTTC; cdr3_aa: CASSLWKNEQFF
v_call: TRBV19; clone_size: once; d_call: .; cdr3_length: 14; j_call: TRBJ2-7; cdr3_nt: TGTGCCAGTAGTATAGTCGGAGGGGGCGTCGAGCAGTACTTC; cdr3_aa: CASSIVGGGVEQYF
v_call: TRBV7-8; clone_size: .; d_call: .; cdr3_length: 16; j_call: TRBJ2-3; cdr3_nt: TGTGCCAGCAGCCCCTGGGCGGGCGGGAGCACAGATACGCAGTATTTT; cdr3_aa: CASSPWAGGSTDTQYF
v_call: TRBV18; clone_size: .; d_call: TRBD2; cdr3_length: 17; j_call: TRBJ2-2; cdr3_nt: TGTGCCAGCTCACCGAAAGGACTAGCGGGACACACCGGGGAGCTGTTTTTT; cdr3_aa: CASSPKGLAGHTGELFF
v_call: TRBV30; clone_size: .; d_call: .; cdr3_length: 14; j_call: TRBJ2-1; cdr3_nt: TGTGCCTGGAGGTTCATGGACAGCTCCAATGAGCAGTTCTTC; cdr3_aa: CAWRFMDSSNEQFF
v_call: TRBV27; clone_size: .; d_call: .; cdr3_length: 14; j_call: TRBJ2-7; cdr3_nt: TGTGCCAGCAGGTGGAGTGGGGACGGCTACGAGCAGTACTTC; cdr3_aa: CASRWSGDGYEQYF
v_call: TRBV11-2; clone_size: .; d_call: .; cdr3_length: 14; j_call: TRBJ1-1; cdr3_nt: TGTGCCAGCAGCTCAGGAGTCGGGGGCACTGAAGCTTTCTTT; cdr3_aa: CASSSGVGGTEAFF
v_call: TRBV7-6; clone_size: .; d_call: .; cdr3_length: 13; j_call: TRBJ2-1; cdr3_nt: TGTGCCAGCAGCCAGAGCTCCTACAATGAGCAGTTCTTC; cdr3_aa: CASSQSSYNEQFF
v_call: TRBV10-2; clone_size: .; d_call: .; cdr3_length: 18; j_call: TRBJ1-2; cdr3_nt: TGCGCCAGCAGTGAGTCGAAGGCAGGGTCAGGTCTAGGTATCGGCTACACCTTC; cdr3_aa: CASSESKAGSGLGIGYTF
v_call: TRBV27; clone_size: .; d_call: TRBD1; cdr3_length: 17; j_call: TRBJ2-3; cdr3_nt: TGTGCCAGCAGTTCCCCTGTTGCAGGGGGCGCGGCAGATACGCAGTATTTT; cdr3_aa: CASSSPVAGGAADTQYF
v_call: TRBV4-3; clone_size: once; d_call: TRBD2; cdr3_length: 22; j_call: TRBJ2-5; cdr3_nt: TGCGCCAGCAGCCAAGAAGGCCCCTTCGGGACTAGCGGGAGGAAGTACCAAGAGACCCAGTACTTC; cdr3_aa: CASSQEGPFGTSGRKYQETQYF
v_call: TRBV7-6; clone_size: .; d_call: .; cdr3_length: 13; j_call: TRBJ1-2; cdr3_nt: TGTGCCAGCAGTTCTCATCAGGGTGATGGCTACACCTTC; cdr3_aa: CASSSHQGDGYTF
v_call: TRBV5-6; clone_size: .; d_call: TRBD1; cdr3_length: 14; j_call: TRBJ1-4; cdr3_nt: TGTGCCAGCAGCCCGGACAGGCGTAGTGAAAAACTGTTTTTT; cdr3_aa: CASSPDRRSEKLFF
v_call: TRBV27; clone_size: .; d_call: TRBD2; cdr3_length: 15; j_call: TRBJ2-7; cdr3_nt: TGTGCCAGCAGTTTACTGGGACTAGCGGGAGTCGAGCAGTACTTC; cdr3_aa: CASSLLGLAGVEQYF
v_call: TRBV9; clone_size: .; d_call: .; cdr3_length: 16; j_call: TRBJ1-1; cdr3_nt: TGTGCCAGCAGCGACCCCGGGGCGCCGACGAACACTGAAGCTTTCTTT; cdr3_aa: CASSDPGAPTNTEAFF
v_call: TRBV4-1; clone_size: .; d_call: .; cdr3_length: 13; j_call: TRBJ1-2; cdr3_nt: TGCGCCAGCAGCCAGATAGTCGGGTTTGGCTACACCTTC; cdr3_aa: CASSQIVGFGYTF
v_call: TRBV2; clone_size: .; d_call: .; cdr3_length: 14; j_call: TRBJ1-5; cdr3_nt: TGTGCCAGCAGTGAAGAGGGATCAAATCAGCCCCAGCATTTT; cdr3_aa: CASSEEGSNQPQHF
v_call: TRBV27; clone_size: .; d_call: .; cdr3_length: 14; j_call: TRBJ2-5; cdr3_nt: TGTGCCAGCAGTTTAGTCAGGGGTTCTAAGACCCAGTACTTC; cdr3_aa: CASSLVRGSKTQYF
v_call: TRBV27; clone_size: .; d_call: .; cdr3_length: 17; j_call: TRBJ1-1; cdr3_nt: TGTGCCAGCAGTTTGAACCATCGACTTCTGATTAACACTGAAGCTTTCTTT; cdr3_aa: CASSLNHRLLINTEAFF
v_call: TRBV7-9; clone_size: once; d_call: .; cdr3_length: 14; j_call: TRBJ1-1; cdr3_nt: TGTGCCAGCAGCTCCACGGGGAAGGACACTGAAGCTTTCTTT; cdr3_aa: CASSSTGKDTEAFF
v_call: TRBV28; clone_size: .; d_call: TRBD2; cdr3_length: 14; j_call: TRBJ2-7; cdr3_nt: TGTGCCAGCAGTTTAACCAGCGGGAGATACGAGCAGTACTTC; cdr3_aa: CASSLTSGRYEQYF